The sequence of this TCR beta chain was determined in a study of response to subunit inactivated influenza vaccine. Broader study findings: Authors suggested each seasonal flu vaccination may recruit only limited numbers of new T cells.

There are a few counts of this clonotype. Its cognate antigen is unknown. Looked up from germline, CDR1 is LGHNA and CDR2 is YNFKEQ. The CDR3 contains 14 residues. V dropped 5 bases and J dropped 4 bases, with 12 bases sitting between them. In TCRdb, the RT-PCR reads were re-called with MiXCR into one record per CDR3 protein. In the table there are about 800,000 distinct CDR3 sequences, around 20% of which are singletons. Specimen: PBMCs from blood, collected around 5 days after vaccination. The V call is TRBV4-2, the J call TRBJ1-5; the D is unclear. This receptor was obtained from a man aged 50-60 years who received an inactivated influenza vaccine. CDR3 sequence (DNA): TGTGCCAGCAGCTCAACCGGACTAAATCAGCCCCAGCATTTT. As protein: CASSSTGLNQPQHF.